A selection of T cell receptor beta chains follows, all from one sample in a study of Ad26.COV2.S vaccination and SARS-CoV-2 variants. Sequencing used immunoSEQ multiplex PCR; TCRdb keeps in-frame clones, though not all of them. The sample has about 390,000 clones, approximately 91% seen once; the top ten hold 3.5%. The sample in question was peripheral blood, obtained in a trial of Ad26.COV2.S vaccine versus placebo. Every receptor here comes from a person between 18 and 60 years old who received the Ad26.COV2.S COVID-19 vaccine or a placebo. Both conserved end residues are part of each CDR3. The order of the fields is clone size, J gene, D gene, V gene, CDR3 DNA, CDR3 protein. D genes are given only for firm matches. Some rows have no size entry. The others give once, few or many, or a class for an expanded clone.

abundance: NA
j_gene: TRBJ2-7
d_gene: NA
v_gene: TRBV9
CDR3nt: TGTGCCAGCAGCGGTTCGGGGGGCTACGGGTACGAGCAGTACTTC
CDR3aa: CASSGSGGYGYEQYF

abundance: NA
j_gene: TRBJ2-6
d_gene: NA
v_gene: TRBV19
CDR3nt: TGTGCCAGTACCGACAGGGGAGGGTCTGGGGCCAACGTCCTGACTTTC
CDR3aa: CASTDRGGSGANVLTF

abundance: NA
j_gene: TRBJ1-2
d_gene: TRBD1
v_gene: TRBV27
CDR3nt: TGTGCCAGCAGTTTAAGGACAGGGGAGGTCTATGGCTACACCTTC
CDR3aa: CASSLRTGEVYGYTF

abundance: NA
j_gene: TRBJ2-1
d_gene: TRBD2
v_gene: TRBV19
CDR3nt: TGTGCCAGTAGGTCACTAGCGGGGAGCTCCTACAATGAGCAGTTCTTC
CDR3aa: CASRSLAGSSYNEQFF

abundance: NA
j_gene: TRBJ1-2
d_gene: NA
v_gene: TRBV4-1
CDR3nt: TGCGCCAGCAGCCATGACAGGTCAGCTAACTATGGCTACACCTTC
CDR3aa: CASSHDRSANYGYTF

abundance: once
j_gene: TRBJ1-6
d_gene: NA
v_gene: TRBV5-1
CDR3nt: TGCGCCAGCAGGGGGGGGGAATCCTATAATTCACCCCTCCACTTT
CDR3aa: CASRGGESYNSPLHF

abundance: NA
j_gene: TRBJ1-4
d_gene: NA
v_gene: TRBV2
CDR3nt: TGTGCCAGCTCGGAGACTTATGAAAAACTGTTTTTT
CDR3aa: CASSETYEKLFF

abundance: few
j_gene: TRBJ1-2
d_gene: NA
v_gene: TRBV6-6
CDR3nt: TGTGCCAGCAGTTACTCGCCCCAGGGGAATGGCTACACCTTC
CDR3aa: CASSYSPQGNGYTF

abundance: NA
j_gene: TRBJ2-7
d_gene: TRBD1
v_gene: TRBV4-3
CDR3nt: TGCGCCAGCAGCCAAGATGGGACAGGGTACTCCTACGAGCAGTACTTC
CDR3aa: CASSQDGTGYSYEQYF

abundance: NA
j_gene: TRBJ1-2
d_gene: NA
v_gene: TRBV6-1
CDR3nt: TGTGCCAGCAGTGAAGCATCGGGGGTATTATCTAACTATGGCTACACCTTC
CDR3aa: CASSEASGVLSNYGYTF

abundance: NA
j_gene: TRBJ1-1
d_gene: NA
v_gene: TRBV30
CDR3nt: TGTGCCTGGAGTCCCGCCGCGGGGGCGAACACTGAAGCTTTCTTT
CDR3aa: CAWSPAAGANTEAFF

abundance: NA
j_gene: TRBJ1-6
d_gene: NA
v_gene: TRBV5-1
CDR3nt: TGCGCCAGCAGCGCAGGAGCAGAGAATTCACCCCTCCACTTT
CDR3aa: CASSAGAENSPLHF

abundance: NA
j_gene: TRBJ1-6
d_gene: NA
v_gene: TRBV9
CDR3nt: TGTGCCAGCAGCGAGACGGGCAGTTCACCCCTCCACTTT
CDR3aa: CASSETGSSPLHF

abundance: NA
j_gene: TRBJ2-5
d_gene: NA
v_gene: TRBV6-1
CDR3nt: TGTGCCAGCAGTGAATGGGGACAAGGGGAAGAGACCCAGTACTTC
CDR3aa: CASSEWGQGEETQYF

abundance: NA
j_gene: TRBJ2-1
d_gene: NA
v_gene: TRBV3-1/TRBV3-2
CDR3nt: TGTGCCAGCAGCCAAGACCGCGGGGAGCAGTTCTTC
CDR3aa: CASSQDRGEQFF

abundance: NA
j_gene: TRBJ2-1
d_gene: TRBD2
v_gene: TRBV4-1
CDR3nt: TGCGCCAGCAGCTCGGTATCGGGGGGGAGGAAAGAGCAGTTCTTC
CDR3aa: CASSSVSGGRKEQFF

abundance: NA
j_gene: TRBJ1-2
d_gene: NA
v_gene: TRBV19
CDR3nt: TGTGCCAGTGGGGCGGGGAACGTCTATGGCTACACCTTC
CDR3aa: CASGAGNVYGYTF

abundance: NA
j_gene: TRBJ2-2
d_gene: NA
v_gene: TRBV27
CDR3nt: TGTGCCAGCAGTCTCGACAGACGAAACACCGGGGAGCTGTTTTTT
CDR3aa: CASSLDRRNTGELFF

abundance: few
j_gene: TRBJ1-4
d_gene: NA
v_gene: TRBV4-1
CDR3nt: TGCGCCAGCAGCCAAAACCCAGGGCCAACTAATGAAAAACTGTTTTTT
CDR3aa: CASSQNPGPTNEKLFF

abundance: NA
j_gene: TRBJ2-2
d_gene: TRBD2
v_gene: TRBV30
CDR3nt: TGTGCCTGGACGGGACTAGCGGGGGGCATTTCCGGGGAGCTGTTTTTT
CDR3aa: CAWTGLAGGISGELFF

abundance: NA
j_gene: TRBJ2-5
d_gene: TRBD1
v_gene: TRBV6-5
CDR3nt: TGTGCCAGCGGCAGATCAGGGGGAGAGACCCAGTACTTC
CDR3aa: CASGRSGGETQYF

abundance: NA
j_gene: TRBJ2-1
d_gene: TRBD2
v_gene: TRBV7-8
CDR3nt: TGTGCCAGCAGAACACTAGCGGGGGGCCGCAATGAGCAGTTCTTC
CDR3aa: CASRTLAGGRNEQFF

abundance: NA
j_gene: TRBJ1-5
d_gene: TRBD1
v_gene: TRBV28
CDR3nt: TGTGCCAGCAGTCTCGGACAGGCCACTTATAGCAATCAGCCCCAGCATTTT
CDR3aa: CASSLGQATYSNQPQHF

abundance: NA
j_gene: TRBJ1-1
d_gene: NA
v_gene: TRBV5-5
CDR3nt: TGTGCCAGCGGAGGGAGGTGGACTGAAGCTTTCTTT
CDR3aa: CASGGRWTEAFF

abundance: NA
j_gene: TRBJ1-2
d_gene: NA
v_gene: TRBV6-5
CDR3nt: TGTGCCAGCAGTTACTGGGCAGGACCGAACCGCTATGGCTACACCTTC
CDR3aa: CASSYWAGPNRYGYTF

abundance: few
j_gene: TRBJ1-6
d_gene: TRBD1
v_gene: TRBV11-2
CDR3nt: TGTGCCAGCAGCCCGGACAGGGTTAATTCACCCCTCCACTTT
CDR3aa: CASSPDRVNSPLHF

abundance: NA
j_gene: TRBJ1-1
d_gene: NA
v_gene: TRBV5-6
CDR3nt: TGTGCCAGCAGCCAGGGCTGGACTGGGGGTCACGCTGAAGCTTTCTTT
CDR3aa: CASSQGWTGGHAEAFF

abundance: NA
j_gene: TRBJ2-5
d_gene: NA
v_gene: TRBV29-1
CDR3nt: TGCAGCGTTGTAGAGCTTCAAGAGACCCAGTACTTC
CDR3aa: CSVVELQETQYF

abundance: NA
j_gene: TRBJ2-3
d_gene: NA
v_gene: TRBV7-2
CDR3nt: TGTGCCAGCAGCTTAGGGGCGGGCGATACGCAGTATTTT
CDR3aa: CASSLGAGDTQYF

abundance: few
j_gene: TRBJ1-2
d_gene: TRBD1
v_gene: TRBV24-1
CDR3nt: TGTGCCACCAGTGACCCCGCCGGGACAGGGATTAACTATGGCTACACCTTC
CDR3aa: CATSDPAGTGINYGYTF

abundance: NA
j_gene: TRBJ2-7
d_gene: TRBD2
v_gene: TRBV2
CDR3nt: TGTGCCAGCAATCGTCCTAGCGGGTACTACGAGCAGTACTTC
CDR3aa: CASNRPSGYYEQYF

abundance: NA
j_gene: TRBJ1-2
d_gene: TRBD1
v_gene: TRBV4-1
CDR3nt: TGCGCCAGCAGCCAAGAACCCGACAGGGAATATAGCTATGGCTACACCTTC
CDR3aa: CASSQEPDREYSYGYTF

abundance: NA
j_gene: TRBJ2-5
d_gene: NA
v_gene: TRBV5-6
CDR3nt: TGTGCCAGCAGCTCCGGTACCGAGAGTATCTCCCAAGAGACCCAGTACTTC
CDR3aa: CASSSGTESISQETQYF

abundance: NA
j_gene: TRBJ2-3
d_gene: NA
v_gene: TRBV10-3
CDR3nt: TGTGCCATCAGTCGGACGGCGGATACGCAGTATTTT
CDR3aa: CAISRTADTQYF

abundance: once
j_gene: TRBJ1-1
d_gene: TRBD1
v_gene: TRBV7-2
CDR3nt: TGTGCCAGCAGCTTTTCTCCGGACAGGAGAGACACTGAAGCTTTCTTT
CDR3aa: CASSFSPDRRDTEAFF

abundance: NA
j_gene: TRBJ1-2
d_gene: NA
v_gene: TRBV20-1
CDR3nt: TGCAGTGCTAGCGGGGATTATGGCTACACCTTC
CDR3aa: CSASGDYGYTF

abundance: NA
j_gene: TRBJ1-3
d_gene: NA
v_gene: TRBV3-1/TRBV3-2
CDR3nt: TGTGCCAGCAGCCCGTCAGGCGACTCTGGAAACACCATATATTTT
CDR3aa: CASSPSGDSGNTIYF

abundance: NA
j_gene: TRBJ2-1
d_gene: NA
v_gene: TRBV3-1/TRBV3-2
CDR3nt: TGTGCCAGCACCGGGTGGGAAGGGGCCCACGGCAATGGGCAGTTCTTC
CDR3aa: CASTGWEGAHGNGQFF

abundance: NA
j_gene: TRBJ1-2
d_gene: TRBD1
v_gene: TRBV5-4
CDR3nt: TGTGCCAGCAGCGCCCAGGGGGCAGGAGGCTACACCTTC
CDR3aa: CASSAQGAGGYTF

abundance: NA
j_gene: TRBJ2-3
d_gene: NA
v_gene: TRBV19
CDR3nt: TGTGCCAGTAGTAGAGGGGGGCGGGCCACAGATACGCAGTATTTT
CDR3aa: CASSRGGRATDTQYF

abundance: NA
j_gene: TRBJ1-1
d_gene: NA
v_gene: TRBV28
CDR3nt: TGTGCCAGCAGTTTAATCAGGGGATGGTCTATTACTGAAGCTTTCTTT
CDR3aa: CASSLIRGWSITEAFF

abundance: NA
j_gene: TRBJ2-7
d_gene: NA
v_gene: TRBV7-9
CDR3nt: TGTGCCAGCAGCTTTTCAATCTACGAGCAGTACTTC
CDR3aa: CASSFSIYEQYF

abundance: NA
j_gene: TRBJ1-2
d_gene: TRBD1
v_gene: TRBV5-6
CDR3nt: TGTGCCAGCAGCTTGGCAGGGGGCGAATTAAGAATCTATGGCTACACCTTC
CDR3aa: CASSLAGGELRIYGYTF

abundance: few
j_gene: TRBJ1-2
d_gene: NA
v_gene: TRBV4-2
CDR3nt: TGTGCCAGCAGCCTAGGACAGCCTTTGTCTAACTATGGCTACACCTTC
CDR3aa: CASSLGQPLSNYGYTF

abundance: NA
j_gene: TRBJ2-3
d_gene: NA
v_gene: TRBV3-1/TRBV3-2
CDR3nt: TGTGCCAGCAGCCTGATGGTAACAGGAGATACGCAGTATTTT
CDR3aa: CASSLMVTGDTQYF

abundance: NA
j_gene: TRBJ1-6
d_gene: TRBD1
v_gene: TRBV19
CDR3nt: TGTGCCAGTAGCCTAAGCCGGGACAGAGATTCACCCCTCCACTTT
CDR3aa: CASSLSRDRDSPLHF

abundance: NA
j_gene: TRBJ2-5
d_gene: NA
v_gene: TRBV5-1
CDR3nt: TGCGCCAGCAGCTCAGGGGTACAGGAGACCCAGTACTTC
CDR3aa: CASSSGVQETQYF

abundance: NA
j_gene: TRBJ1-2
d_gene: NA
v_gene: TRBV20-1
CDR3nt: TGCAGTGCTTTTCAGGAGAGTGGCTACACCTTC
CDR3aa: CSAFQESGYTF

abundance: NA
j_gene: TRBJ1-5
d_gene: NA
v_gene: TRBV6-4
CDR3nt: TGTGCCAGCAGCCAGGTAGCGAATCAGCCCCAGCATTTT
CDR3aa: CASSQVANQPQHF

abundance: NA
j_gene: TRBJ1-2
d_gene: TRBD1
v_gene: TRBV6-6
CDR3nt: TGTGCCAGCAGTTACGACGGGGACAGCTATGGCTACACCTTC
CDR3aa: CASSYDGDSYGYTF

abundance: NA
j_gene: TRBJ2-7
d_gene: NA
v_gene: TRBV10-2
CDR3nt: TGCGCCAGCAGTGAGGGCAGTACCTCCTACGAGCAGTACTTC
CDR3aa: CASSEGSTSYEQYF

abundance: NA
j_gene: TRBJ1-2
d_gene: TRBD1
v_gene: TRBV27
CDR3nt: TGTGCCAGCAGTTTGGGTGCCGGGACAGGGGTAGGGGGCTTATATGGCTACACCTTC
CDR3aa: CASSLGAGTGVGGLYGYTF

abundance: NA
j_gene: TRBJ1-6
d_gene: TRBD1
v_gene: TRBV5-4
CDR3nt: TGTGCCAGCAGCTTGGTACAGGGGGTAGGGTCACCCCTCCACTTT
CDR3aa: CASSLVQGVGSPLHF

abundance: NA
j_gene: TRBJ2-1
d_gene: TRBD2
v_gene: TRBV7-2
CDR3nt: TGTGCCAGCAGGGAGGCGGGGACTAGCGGTAAAAATGAGCAGTTCTTC
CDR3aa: CASREAGTSGKNEQFF

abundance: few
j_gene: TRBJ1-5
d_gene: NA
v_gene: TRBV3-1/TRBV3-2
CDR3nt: TGTGCCAGCAGCCAAGGAAGCAATCAGCCCCAGCATTTT
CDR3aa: CASSQGSNQPQHF

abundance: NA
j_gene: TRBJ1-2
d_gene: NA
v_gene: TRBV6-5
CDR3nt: TGTGCCAGCAGACAAGGAGGGCAGACTAGGTACACCTTC
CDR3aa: CASRQGGQTRYTF

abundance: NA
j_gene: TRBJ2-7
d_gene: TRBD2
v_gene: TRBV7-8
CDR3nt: TGTGCCAGCAGCTGGACTAGCGGGGGGTACGAGCAGTACTTC
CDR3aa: CASSWTSGGYEQYF

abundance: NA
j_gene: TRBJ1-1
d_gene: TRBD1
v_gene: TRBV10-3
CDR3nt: TGTGCCATCGGAATGGGACAGCTTAGCACTGAAGCTTTCTTT
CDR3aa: CAIGMGQLSTEAFF